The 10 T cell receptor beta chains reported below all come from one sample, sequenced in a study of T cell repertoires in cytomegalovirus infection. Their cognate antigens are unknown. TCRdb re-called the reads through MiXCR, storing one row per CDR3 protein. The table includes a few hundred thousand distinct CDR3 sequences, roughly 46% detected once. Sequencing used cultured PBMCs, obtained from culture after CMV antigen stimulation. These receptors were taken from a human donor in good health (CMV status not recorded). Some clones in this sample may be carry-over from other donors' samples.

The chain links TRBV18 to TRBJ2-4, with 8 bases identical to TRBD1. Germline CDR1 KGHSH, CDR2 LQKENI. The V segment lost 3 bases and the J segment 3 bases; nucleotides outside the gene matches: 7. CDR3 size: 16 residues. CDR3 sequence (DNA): TGTGCCAGCTCACCCCGGGACAGGTTGGACAAAAACATTCAGTACTTC. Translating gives CASSPRDRLDKNIQYF.

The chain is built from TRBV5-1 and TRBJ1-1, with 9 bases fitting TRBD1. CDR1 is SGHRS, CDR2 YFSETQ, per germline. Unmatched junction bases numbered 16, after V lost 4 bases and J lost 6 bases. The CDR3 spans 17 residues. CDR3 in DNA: TGCGCCAGCAGCCGCGCGGGGACAGGGACTAAAGTCGCTGAAGCTTTCTTT. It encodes CASSRAGTGTKVAEAFF. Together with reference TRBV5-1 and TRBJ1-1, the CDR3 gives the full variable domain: KAGVTQTPRYLIKTRGQQVTLSCSPISGHRSVSWYQQTPGQGLQFLFEYFSETQRNKGNFPGRFSGRQFSNSRSEMNVSTLELGDSALYLCASSRAGTGTKVAEAFFGQGTRLTVV.

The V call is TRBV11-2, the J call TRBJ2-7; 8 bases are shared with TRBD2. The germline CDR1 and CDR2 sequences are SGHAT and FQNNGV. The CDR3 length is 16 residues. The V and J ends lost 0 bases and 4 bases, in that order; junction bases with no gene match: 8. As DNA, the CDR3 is TGTGCCAGCAGCTTAGATCGGGCGGGAGGCCTGTACGAGCAGTACTTC. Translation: CASSLDRAGGLYEQYF.

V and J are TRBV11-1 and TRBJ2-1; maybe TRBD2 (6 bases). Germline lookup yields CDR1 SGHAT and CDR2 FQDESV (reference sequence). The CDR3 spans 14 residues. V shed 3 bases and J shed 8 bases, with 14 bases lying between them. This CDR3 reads CASSLEGLLYEQFF. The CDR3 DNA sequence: TGTGCCAGCAGCTTGGAGGGGCTATTGTATGAGCAGTTCTTC.

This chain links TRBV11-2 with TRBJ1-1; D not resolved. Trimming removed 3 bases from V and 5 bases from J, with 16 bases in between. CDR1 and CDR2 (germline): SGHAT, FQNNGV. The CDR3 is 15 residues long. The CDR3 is CASSLRLRKGTEAFF. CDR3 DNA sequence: TGTGCCAGCAGCTTGAGGCTTAGGAAAGGGACTGAAGCTTTCTTT.

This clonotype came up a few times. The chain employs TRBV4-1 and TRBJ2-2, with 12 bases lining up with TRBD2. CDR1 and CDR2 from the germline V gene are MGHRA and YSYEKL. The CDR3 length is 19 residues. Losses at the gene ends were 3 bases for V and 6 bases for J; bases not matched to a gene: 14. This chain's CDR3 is CASSQGQLAGGYWAGELFF. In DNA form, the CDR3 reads TGCGCCAGCAGCCAGGGGCAACTAGCGGGAGGATATTGGGCCGGGGAGCTGTTTTTT.

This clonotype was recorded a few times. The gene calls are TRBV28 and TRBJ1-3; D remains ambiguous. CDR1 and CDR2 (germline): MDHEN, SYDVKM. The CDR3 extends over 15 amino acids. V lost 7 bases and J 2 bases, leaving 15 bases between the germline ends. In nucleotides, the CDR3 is TGTGCCAGCATGCGAGCTGGAATGACTGGAAACACCATATATTTT. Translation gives CASMRAGMTGNTIYF.

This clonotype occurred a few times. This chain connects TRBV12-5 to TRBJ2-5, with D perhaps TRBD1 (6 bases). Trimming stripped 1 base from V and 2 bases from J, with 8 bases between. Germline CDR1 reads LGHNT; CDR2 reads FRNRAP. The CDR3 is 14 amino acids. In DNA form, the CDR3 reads TGTGCTAGTGGTTTGGGGACAGTACAAGAGACCCAGTACTTC. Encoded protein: CASGLGTVQETQYF.

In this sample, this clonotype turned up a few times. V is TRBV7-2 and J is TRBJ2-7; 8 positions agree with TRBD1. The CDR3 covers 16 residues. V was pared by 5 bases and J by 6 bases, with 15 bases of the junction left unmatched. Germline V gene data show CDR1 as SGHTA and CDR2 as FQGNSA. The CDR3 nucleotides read TGTGCCAGCAGCCCCACAGGACAGGGAGCTTTCTCCGAGCAGTACTTC. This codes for CASSPTGQGAFSEQYF.

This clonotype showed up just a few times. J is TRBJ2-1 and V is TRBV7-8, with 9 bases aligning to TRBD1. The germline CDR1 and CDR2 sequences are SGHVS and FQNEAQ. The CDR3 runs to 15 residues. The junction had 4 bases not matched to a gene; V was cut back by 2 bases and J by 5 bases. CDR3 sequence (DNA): TGTGCCAGCAGCTTACGACAGGGGGGAAACAATGAGCAGTTCTTC. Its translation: CASSLRQGGNNEQFF. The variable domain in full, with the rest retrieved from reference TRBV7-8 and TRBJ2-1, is GAGVSQSPRYKVAKRGQDVALRCDPISGHVSLFWYQQALGQGPEFLTYFQNEAQLDKSGLPSDRFFAERPEGSVSTLKIQRTQQEDSAVYLCASSLRQGGNNEQFFGPGTRLTVL.